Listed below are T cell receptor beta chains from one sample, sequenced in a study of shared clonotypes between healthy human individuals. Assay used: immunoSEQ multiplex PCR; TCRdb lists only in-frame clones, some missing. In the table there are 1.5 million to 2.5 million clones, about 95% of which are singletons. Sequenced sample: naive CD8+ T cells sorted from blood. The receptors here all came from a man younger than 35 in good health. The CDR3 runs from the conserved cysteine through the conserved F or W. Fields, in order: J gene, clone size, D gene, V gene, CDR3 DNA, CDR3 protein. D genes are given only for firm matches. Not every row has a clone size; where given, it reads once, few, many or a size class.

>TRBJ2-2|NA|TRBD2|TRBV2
TGTGCCAGCGGGACTAGCGGGGTCGGCGGGGAGCTGTTTTTT
CASGTSGVGGELFF
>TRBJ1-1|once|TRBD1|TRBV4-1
TGCGCCAGCAGCCAAGGACAGGGGGCGCTTTTCACTGAAGCTTTCTTT
CASSQGQGALFTEAFF
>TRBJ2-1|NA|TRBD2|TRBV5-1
TGCGCCAGCAGCCCGGGACTAGATAGGGATGAGCAGTTCTTC
CASSPGLDRDEQFF
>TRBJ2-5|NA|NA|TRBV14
TGTGCCAACGAGACGGAGGCGTACCAAGAGACCCAGTACTTC
CANETEAYQETQYF
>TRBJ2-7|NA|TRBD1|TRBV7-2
TGTGCCAGCAGCTTAGGGGACAGCGCGTACGAGCAGTACTTC
CASSLGDSAYEQYF
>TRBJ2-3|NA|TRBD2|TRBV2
TGTGCCAGCAGCCGACCGCTAGCGGGGGCTAACACAGATACGCAGTATTTT
CASSRPLAGANTDTQYF
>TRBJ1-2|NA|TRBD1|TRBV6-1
TGTGCCAGCAGTGAAGATACAGACAGGGAAGATAGCTATGGCTACACCTTC
CASSEDTDREDSYGYTF
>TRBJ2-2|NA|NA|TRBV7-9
TGTGCCAGCAGTTCCCCAGGGAACACCGGGGAGCTGTTTTTT
CASSSPGNTGELFF
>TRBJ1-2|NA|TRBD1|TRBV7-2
TGTGCCAGCAGCCTAACCACCCAGGGGGCGTACCGTAACTATGGCTACACCTTC
CASSLTTQGAYRNYGYTF
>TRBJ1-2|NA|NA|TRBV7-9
TGTGCCAGCAGCCCACTACAGGATGCTAACTATGGCTACACCTTC
CASSPLQDANYGYTF
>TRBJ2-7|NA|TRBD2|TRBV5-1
TGCGCCAGCAGCTCCGACGGGGGGTACGACGAGCAGTACTTC
CASSSDGGYDEQYF
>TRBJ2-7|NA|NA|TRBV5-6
TGTGCCAGCAGCCCCTGGGGCATCCCCATTCTTCAGTACTTC
CASSPWGIPILQYF
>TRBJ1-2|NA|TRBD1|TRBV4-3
TGCGCCAGCAGCCAGGCCAGGGGGGTGGACTATGGCTACACCTTC
CASSQARGVDYGYTF
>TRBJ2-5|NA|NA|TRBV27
TGTGCCAGCAGTTTTAAGGGAGGCTTAGGGGAGACCCAGTACTTC
CASSFKGGLGETQYF
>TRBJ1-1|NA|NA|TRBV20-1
TGCAGTGCTCTAGAGACCACTGAAGCTTTCTTT
CSALETTEAFF
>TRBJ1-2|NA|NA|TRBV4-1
TGCGCCAGCAGCCAAGATCAGATAAGAGGCTACACCTTC
CASSQDQIRGYTF